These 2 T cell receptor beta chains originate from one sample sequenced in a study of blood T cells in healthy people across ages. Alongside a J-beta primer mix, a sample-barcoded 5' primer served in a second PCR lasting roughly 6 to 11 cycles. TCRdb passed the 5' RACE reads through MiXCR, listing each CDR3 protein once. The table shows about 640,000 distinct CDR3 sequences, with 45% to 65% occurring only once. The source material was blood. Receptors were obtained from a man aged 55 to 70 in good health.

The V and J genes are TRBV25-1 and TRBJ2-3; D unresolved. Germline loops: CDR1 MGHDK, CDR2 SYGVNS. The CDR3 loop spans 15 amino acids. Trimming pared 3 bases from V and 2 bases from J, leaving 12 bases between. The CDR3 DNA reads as TGTGCCAGCAGTGAGTTAGGCGCCGTCACAGATACGCAGTATTTT. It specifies CASSELGAVTDTQYF.

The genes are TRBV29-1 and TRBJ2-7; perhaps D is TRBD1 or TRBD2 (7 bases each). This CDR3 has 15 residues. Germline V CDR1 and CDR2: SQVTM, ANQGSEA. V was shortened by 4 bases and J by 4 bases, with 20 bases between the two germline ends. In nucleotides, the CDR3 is TGCAGCGTTGGGAGGGAGGGGGCCGCCCCATACGAGCAGTACTTC. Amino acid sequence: CSVGREGAAPYEQYF.